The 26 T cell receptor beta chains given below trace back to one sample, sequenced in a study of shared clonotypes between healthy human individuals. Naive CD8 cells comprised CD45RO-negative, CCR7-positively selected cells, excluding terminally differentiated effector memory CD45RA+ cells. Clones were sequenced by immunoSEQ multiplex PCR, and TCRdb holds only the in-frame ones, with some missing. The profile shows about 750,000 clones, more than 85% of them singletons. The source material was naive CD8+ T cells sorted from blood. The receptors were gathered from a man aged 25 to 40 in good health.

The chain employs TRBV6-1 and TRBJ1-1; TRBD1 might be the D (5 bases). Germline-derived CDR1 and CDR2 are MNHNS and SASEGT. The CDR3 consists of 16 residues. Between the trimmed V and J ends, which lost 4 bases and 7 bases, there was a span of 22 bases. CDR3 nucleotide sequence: TGTGCCAGCAGTGTACACGCCGTTTTAAGACAGAGTGAAGCTTTCTTT. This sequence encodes CASSVHAVLRQSEAFF.

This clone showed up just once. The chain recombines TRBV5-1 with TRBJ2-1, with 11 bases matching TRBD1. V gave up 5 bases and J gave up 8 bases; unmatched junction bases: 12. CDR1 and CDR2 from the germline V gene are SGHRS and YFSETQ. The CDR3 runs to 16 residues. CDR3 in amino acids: CASSYLPGQGVYEQFF. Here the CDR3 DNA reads TGCGCCAGCAGTTATCTACCGGGACAGGGGGTCTATGAGCAGTTCTTC.

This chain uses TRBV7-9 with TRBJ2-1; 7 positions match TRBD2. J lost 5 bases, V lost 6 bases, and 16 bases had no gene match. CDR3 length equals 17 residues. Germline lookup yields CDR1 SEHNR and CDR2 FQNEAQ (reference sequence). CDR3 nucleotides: TGTGCCAGCAGACCTAATGAAGCGGGATTGAAGGACAATGAGCAGTTCTTC. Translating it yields CASRPNEAGLKDNEQFF.

The CDR3 is CASSYSGRAGPEQFF. The DNA for the CDR3 is TGTGCCAGCAGTTACTCAGGTAGGGCCGGCCCTGAGCAGTTCTTC. The chain recombines TRBV6-5 with TRBJ2-1; no clear D. Trimming took off 0 bases at V and 9 bases at J, with 15 bases between the two ends. The CDR3 has 15 residues. CDR1 MNHEY and CDR2 SVGAGI come from the germline V gene.

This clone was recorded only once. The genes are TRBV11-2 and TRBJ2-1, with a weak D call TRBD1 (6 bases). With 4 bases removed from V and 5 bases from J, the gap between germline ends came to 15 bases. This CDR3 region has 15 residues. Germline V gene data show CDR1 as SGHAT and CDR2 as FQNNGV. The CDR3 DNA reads TGTGCCAGCAGCTCATATTACCGGGACAACAATGAGCAGTTCTTC. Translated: CASSSYYRDNNEQFF.

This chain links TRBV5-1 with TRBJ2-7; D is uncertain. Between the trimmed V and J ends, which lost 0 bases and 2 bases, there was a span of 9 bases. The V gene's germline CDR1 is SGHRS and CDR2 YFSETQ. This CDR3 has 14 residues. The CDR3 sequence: CASSLAGTPYEQYF. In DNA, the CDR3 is TGCGCCAGCAGCTTGGCCGGTACCCCCTACGAGCAGTACTTC.

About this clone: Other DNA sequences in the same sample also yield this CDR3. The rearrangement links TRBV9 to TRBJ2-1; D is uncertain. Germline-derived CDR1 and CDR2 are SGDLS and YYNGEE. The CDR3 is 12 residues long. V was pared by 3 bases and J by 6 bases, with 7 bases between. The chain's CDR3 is CASSGPGNEQFF. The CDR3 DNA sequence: TGTGCCAGCAGCGGTCCCGGCAATGAGCAGTTCTTC.

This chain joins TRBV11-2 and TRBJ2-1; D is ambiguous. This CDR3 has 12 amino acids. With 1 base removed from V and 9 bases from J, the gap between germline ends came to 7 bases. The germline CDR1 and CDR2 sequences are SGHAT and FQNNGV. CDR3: CASSLVFSEQFF. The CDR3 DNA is TGTGCCAGCAGCTTAGTTTTTAGTGAGCAGTTCTTC.

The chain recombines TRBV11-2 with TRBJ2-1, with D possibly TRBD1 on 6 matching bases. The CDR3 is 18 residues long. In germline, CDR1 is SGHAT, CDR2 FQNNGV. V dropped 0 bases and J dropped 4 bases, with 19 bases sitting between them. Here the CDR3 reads CASSLDGLGWQGYNEQFF. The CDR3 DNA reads TGTGCCAGCAGCTTAGACGGGCTCGGTTGGCAGGGGTACAATGAGCAGTTCTTC.

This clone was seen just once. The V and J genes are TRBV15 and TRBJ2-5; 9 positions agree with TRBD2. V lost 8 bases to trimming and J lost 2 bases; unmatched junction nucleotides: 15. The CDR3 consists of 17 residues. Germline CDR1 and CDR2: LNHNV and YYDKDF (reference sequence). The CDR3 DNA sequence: TGTGCCACCCGGGTGCTTTTCGCGGGAGGGCCACAAGAGACCCAGTACTTC. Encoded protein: CATRVLFAGGPQETQYF. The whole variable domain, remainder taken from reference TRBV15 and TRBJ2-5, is DAMVIQNPRYQVTQFGKPVTLSCSQTLNHNVMYWYQQKSSQAPKLLFHYYDKDFNNEADTPDNFQSRRPNTSFCFLDIRSPGLGDTAMYLCATRVLFAGGPQETQYFGPGTRLLVL.

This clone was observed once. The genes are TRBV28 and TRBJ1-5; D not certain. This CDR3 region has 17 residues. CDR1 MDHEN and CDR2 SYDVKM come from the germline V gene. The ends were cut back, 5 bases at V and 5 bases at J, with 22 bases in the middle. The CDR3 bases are TGTGCCAGCAGTCTAACTTCGAACACAGCGTTTGATCAGCCCCAGCATTTT. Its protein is CASSLTSNTAFDQPQHF.

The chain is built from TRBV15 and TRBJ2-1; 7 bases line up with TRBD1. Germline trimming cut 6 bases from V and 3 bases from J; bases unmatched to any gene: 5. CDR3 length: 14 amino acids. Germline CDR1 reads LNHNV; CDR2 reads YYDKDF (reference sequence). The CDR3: CATSGQDLYNEQFF. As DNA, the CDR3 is TGTGCCACCAGTGGACAGGACCTCTACAATGAGCAGTTCTTC.

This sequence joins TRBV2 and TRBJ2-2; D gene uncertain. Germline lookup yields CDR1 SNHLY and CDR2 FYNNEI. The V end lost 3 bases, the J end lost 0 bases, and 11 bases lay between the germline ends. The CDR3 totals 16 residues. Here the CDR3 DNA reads TGTGCCAGCAGTGACATCAACGTCGCGAACACCGGGGAGCTGTTTTTT. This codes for CASSDINVANTGELFF.

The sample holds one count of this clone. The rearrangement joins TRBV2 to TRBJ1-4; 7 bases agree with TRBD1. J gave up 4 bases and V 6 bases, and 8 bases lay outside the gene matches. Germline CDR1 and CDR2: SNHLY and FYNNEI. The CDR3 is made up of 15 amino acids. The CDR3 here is CASRLLGQLNEKLFF. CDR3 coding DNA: TGTGCCAGCAGATTGTTGGGACAGCTTAATGAAAAACTGTTTTTT.

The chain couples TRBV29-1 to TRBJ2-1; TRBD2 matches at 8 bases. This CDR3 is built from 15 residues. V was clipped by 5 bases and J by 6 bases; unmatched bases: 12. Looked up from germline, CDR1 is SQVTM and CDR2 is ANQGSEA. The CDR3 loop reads CSVNGGGREVNEQFF. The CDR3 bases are TGCAGCGTTAATGGAGGGGGGCGGGAGGTCAATGAGCAGTTCTTC.

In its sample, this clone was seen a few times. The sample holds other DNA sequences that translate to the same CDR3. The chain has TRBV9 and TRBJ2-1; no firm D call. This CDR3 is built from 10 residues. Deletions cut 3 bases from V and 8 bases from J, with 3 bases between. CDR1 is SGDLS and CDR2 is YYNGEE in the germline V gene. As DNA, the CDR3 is TGTGCCAGCAGCGGGGATGAGCAGTTCTTC. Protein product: CASSGDEQFF.

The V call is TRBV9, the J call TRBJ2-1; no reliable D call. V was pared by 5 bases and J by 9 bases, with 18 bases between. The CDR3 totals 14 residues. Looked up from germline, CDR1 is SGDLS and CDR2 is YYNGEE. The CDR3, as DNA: TGTGCCAGCAGTGAAAGACGGAGTGGCATTGAGCAGTTCTTC. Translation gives CASSERRSGIEQFF.

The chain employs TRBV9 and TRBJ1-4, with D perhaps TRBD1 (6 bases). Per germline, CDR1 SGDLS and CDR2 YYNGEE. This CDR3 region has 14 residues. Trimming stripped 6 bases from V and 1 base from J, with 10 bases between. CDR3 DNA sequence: TGTGCCAGCAACCAGGGGTTAACTAATGAAAAACTGTTTTTT. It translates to CASNQGLTNEKLFF. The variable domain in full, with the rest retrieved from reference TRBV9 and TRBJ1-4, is DSGVTQTPKHLITATGQRVTLRCSPRSGDLSVYWYQQSLDQGLQFLIQYYNGEERAKGNILERFSAQQFPDLHSELNLSSLELGDSALYFCASNQGLTNEKLFFGSGTQLSVL.

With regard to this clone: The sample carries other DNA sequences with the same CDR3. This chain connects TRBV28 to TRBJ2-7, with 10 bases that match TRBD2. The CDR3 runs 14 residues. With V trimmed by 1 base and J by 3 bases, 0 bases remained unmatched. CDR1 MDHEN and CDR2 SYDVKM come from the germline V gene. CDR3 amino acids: CASSLSSGSYEQYF. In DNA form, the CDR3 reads TGTGCCAGCAGTTTATCTAGCGGGAGCTACGAGCAGTACTTC.

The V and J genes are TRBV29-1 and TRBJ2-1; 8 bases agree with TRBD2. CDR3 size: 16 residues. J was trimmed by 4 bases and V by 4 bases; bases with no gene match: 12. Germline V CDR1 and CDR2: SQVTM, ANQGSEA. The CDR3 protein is CSVGVWAGGTYNEQFF. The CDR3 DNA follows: TGCAGCGTTGGGGTGTGGGCGGGAGGAACTTACAATGAGCAGTTCTTC.

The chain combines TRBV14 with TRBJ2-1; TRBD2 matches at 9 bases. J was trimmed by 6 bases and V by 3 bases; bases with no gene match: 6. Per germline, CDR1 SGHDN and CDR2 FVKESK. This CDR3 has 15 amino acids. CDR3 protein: CASSQDAGGFNEQFF. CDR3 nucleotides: TGTGCCAGCAGCCAGGATGCGGGAGGGTTCAATGAGCAGTTCTTC.

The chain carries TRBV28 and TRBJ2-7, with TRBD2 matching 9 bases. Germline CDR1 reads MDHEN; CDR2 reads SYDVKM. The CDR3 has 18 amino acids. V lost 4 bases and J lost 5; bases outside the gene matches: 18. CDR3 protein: CASSSLVGAGGLFDEQYF. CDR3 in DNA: TGTGCCAGCAGTTCGCTCGTGGGTGCGGGAGGGCTTTTCGACGAGCAGTACTTC.

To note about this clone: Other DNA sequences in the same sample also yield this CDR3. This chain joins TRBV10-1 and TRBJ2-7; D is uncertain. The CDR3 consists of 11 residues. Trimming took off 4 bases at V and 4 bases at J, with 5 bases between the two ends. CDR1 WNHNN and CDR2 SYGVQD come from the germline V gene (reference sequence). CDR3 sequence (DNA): TGCGCCAGCAGTGTAGGTTACGAGCAGTACTTC. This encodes CASSVGYEQYF.

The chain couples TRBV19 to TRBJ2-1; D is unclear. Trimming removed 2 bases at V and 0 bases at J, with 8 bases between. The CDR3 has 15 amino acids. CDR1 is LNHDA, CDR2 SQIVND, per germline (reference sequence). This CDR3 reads CASSIYVSSYNEQFF. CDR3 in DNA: TGTGCCAGTAGTATATACGTTAGCTCCTACAATGAGCAGTTCTTC.

CDR3 in amino acids: CASREREDITDTQYF. In nucleotides, the CDR3 is TGTGCCAGCCGCGAGCGGGAAGACATCACAGATACGCAGTATTTT. The genes are TRBV2 and TRBJ2-3, with TRBD2 identical over 7 bases. CDR1 is SNHLY and CDR2 is FYNNEI in the germline V gene. The CDR3 totals 15 residues. V dropped 8 bases and J dropped 2; count of bases not matched to a gene: 10. The complete variable domain, with remaining parts taken from reference TRBV2 and TRBJ2-3, reads EPEVTQTPSHQVTQMGQEVILRCVPISNHLYFYWYRQILGQKVEFLVSFYNNEISEKSEIFDDQFSVERPDGSNFTLKIRSTKLEDSAMYFCASREREDITDTQYFGPGTRLTVL.

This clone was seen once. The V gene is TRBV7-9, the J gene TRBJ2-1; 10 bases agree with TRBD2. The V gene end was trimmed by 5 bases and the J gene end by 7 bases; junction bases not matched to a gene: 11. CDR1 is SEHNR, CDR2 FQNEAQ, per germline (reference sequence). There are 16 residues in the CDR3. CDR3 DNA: TGTGCCAGCAGCCCGAGGACTAGCGGATTTAATAATGAGCAGTTCTTC. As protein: CASSPRTSGFNNEQFF.